Each of the 20 T cell receptor beta chains below was sequenced from the same sample in a study of beta chain features in type 1 diabetes. Notes on the study in general: TCRB CDR3s from Type 1 diabetes patients were moderately but significantly shorter in all four CD4+ subsets.

These TCRs' antigens remain unknown. Since all of the isolated RNA was reverse transcribed, expressed TCRB transcripts were what got sequenced. Only in-frame clones appear in the TCRdb table, and some are missing; sequencing was by immunoSEQ multiplex PCR. The table records 150,000 to 200,000 clones, 9% to 10% of them present only once. The sample comprised central memory CD4+ T cells from blood. The receptor set was obtained from a woman aged 30 to 39 with type 1 diabetes.

This clone has more than one count but fewer than ten. This chain connects TRBV10-3 to TRBJ2-5; 9 bases match TRBD2. After removal of 10 bases from V and 2 bases from J, the junction contained 5 bases not matched to a gene. In germline, CDR1 is ENHRY, CDR2 SYGVKD. The CDR3 consists of 13 residues. The DNA of the CDR3 is TGTGCCACAGAGACTAGCGGTCAAGAGACCCAGTACTTC. Translating it yields CATETSGQETQYF.

This clone was seen only a few times. The rearrangement uses TRBV7-9 and TRBJ1-2, with D unresolved. The germline V gene has CDR1 SEHNR and CDR2 FQNEAQ (reference sequence). Trimming took off 0 bases at V and 1 base at J, with 9 bases between the two ends. The CDR3 spans 15 residues. This CDR3 reads CASSLALTDNYGYTF. The CDR3 nucleotides read TGTGCCAGCAGCTTAGCGCTAACCGATAACTATGGCTACACCTTC. Together with reference TRBV7-9 and TRBJ1-2, the CDR3 gives the full variable domain: DTGVSQNPRHKITKRGQNVTFRCDPISEHNRLYWYRQTLGQGPEFLTYFQNEAQLEKSRLLSDRFSAERPKGSFSTLEIQRTEQGDSAMYLCASSLALTDNYGYTFGSGTRLTVV.

This clone was seen repeatedly, ten times or more. V gene TRBV7-8 combines with J gene TRBJ2-7; possibly TRBD1 for D (6 bases). The CDR3 sequence is 13 residues long. V lost 6 bases and J lost 3, with 12 bases in between. CDR1 is SGHVS and CDR2 is FQNEAQ in the germline V gene. The CDR3 is CASRQGVLYEQYF. The CDR3 bases are TGTGCCAGCAGACAGGGAGTTCTCTACGAGCAGTACTTC.

This clone has at least ten counts. The CDR3 DNA follows: TGCGCCAGCAGCGTTCTGGGGGCTGACTATGGCTACACCTTC. The encoded protein is CASSVLGADYGYTF. V is TRBV4-1 and J is TRBJ1-2, with D possibly matching TRBD1 (6 bases). V was cut by 5 bases and J by 3 bases, with 13 bases left in between. The CDR3 spans 14 residues. CDR1 is MGHRA, CDR2 YSYEKL, per germline.

This clone was recorded a few times. This sequence joins TRBV2 and TRBJ1-5; D perhaps matches TRBD1 (6 bases). V was cut by 8 bases and J by 5 bases, with 16 bases left in between. CDR3 length: 14 residues. Per the germline V gene, CDR1 is SNHLY and CDR2 is FYNNEI. This CDR3 reads CASGPGDEYQPQHF. The CDR3 nucleotides read TGTGCCAGCGGTCCAGGGGATGAATATCAGCCCCAGCATTTT.

CDR3 loop: CASSLGQGRGYTF. In DNA form, the CDR3 reads TGTGCCAGCAGTTTAGGGCAGGGCCGGGGCTACACCTTC. The chain links TRBV27 to TRBJ1-2; possible D gene TRBD1, 5 bases. Germline CDR1 MNHEY, CDR2 SMNVEV (reference sequence). V lost 2 bases to trimming and J lost 8 bases, with 12 bases between them. The CDR3 contains 13 residues.

The table lists this clone with many counts. This chain joins TRBV4-1 and TRBJ2-7; 9 nucleotides match TRBD2. The V and J ends lost 3 bases and 6 bases, in that order; junction bases with no gene match: 9. This CDR3 has 15 amino acids. Germline lookup yields CDR1 MGHRA and CDR2 YSYEKL. The CDR3 here is CASSQEGAGGAEQYF. The CDR3 nucleotides read TGCGCCAGCAGCCAGGAGGGGGCGGGAGGGGCCGAGCAGTACTTC.

This clone is judged medium-sized. A junction boundary mismatches the germline segment, possibly from a read error. V gene TRBV19 combines with J gene TRBJ2-1; 7 bases are a match to TRBD2. Germline CDR1 LNHDA, CDR2 SQIVND (reference sequence). The CDR3 runs 13 residues. CDR3 nucleotide sequence: TGTGCCAGTAGTATCGGGGATGGCGGGAGAGGGATCTTC. Its translation is CASSIGDGGRGIF.

The chain is built from TRBV5-4 and TRBJ2-2; 7 nucleotides line up with TRBD1. V lost 4 bases, J lost 3 bases, and 3 bases stayed unmatched. There are 14 residues in the CDR3. Germline V gene data show CDR1 as SGHNT and CDR2 as YYREEE (reference sequence). CDR3 nucleotide sequence: TGTGCCAGCAGCGACAGGGTGGACACCGGGGAGCTGTTTTTT. It codes for CASSDRVDTGELFF.

The rearrangement links TRBV7-9 to TRBJ1-1; D remains ambiguous. Germline V gene sequence: CDR1 SEHNR, CDR2 FQNEAQ (reference sequence). V was clipped by 3 bases and J by 6 bases, with 8 bases between them. The CDR3 spans 12 residues. This CDR3 reads CASSFTRSEAFF. The DNA of the CDR3 is TGTGCCAGCAGCTTTACTAGGTCTGAAGCTTTCTTT.

The chain joins TRBV2 to TRBJ1-2, with no clear D. Trimming cost V 4 bases and J 10 bases, with 10 bases left between them. There are 11 residues in the CDR3. CDR1 and CDR2 (germline): SNHLY, FYNNEI. CDR3 amino acids: CASSARVSYTF. The DNA for the CDR3 is TGTGCCAGCAGTGCTCGGGTATCCTACACCTTC.

This clone was seen only a few times. This chain connects TRBV11-1 to TRBJ1-1; TRBD1 matches 7 bases. CDR3 size: 15 residues. V lost 7 bases to trimming and J lost 1 base; unmatched junction nucleotides: 9. The germline CDR1 and CDR2 sequences are SGHAT and FQDESV (reference sequence). The CDR3 protein is CASTLTGAENTEAFF. The CDR3 DNA reads as TGTGCCAGCACCCTTACAGGGGCAGAGAACACTGAAGCTTTCTTT.

This clone was seen more than once but under ten times. The V call is TRBV28, the J call TRBJ2-3; D not certain. Germline V gene sequence: CDR1 MDHEN, CDR2 SYDVKM. This CDR3 has 17 amino acids. V was shortened by 4 bases and J by 0 bases, with 17 bases between the two germline ends. The CDR3 DNA follows: TGTGCCAGCAGTTCCCTCCCCGGTGGGCCTAGCACAGATACGCAGTATTTT. Translated, it gives CASSSLPGGPSTDTQYF.

J is TRBJ2-7 and V is TRBV6-6; tentatively, D is TRBD1 (5 bases). Germline-derived CDR1 and CDR2 are MNHNY and SVGAGI (reference sequence). Trimming cost V 7 bases and J 5 bases, with 15 bases left between them. The CDR3 consists of 13 residues. DNA for the CDR3: TGTGCCAGCAACAACTACGGCAGGGACGAGCAGTACTTC. This codes for CASNNYGRDEQYF.

As for this clone: Relative to the germline gene, one junction end is altered; a read error may explain this. The chain couples TRBV5-6 to TRBJ2-4, with a tentative D call TRBD1 (6 bases). The CDR3 has 12 amino acids. Germline V gene sequence: CDR1 SGHDT, CDR2 YYEEEE. CDR3 region: CASSSTWGLSSF. The CDR3 DNA reads TGTGCCAGCAGCTCGACTTGGGGGCTATCCAGCTTC.

This clone showed up just a few times. The chain links TRBV30 to TRBJ2-5; possibly TRBD2 for D (6 bases). The germline V gene encodes CDR1 GTSNPN and CDR2 SVGIG (reference sequence). V was shortened by 0 bases and J by 4 bases, with 9 bases between the two germline ends. The CDR3 runs 13 residues. The CDR3 nucleotides are TGTGCCTGGAGTGTAGGAGGGAGAGAGACCCAGTACTTC. It specifies CAWSVGGRETQYF.

This clone was counted a few times. The chain employs TRBV10-3 and TRBJ1-2, with 7 bases lining up with TRBD1. V shed 6 bases and J 9 bases; nucleotides not matched to a gene: 10. This CDR3 is built from 13 residues. In germline, CDR1 is ENHRY, CDR2 SYGVKD. For the CDR3, the DNA is TGTGCCATCAGCCCCGACAGGGTGGAGAGCTACACCTTC. It encodes CAISPDRVESYTF.

This clone was seen a handful of times. The V call is TRBV7-2, the J call TRBJ2-7, with 7 bases that match TRBD1. The CDR3 sequence is 14 residues long. Unmatched junction bases numbered 9, after V lost 5 bases and J lost 5 bases. Germline V gene sequence: CDR1 SGHTA, CDR2 FQGNSA. CDR3 sequence: CASSQGTAQDEQYF. The CDR3 nucleotides read TGTGCCAGCAGCCAAGGGACAGCCCAGGACGAGCAGTACTTC.

The chain couples TRBV27 to TRBJ2-3; 11 nucleotides agree with TRBD2. The CDR3 loop spans 14 amino acids. V lost 8 bases, J lost 6 bases, and 7 bases stayed unmatched. Per germline, CDR1 MNHEY and CDR2 SMNVEV (reference sequence). CDR3: CASSRLAGSDTQYF. The CDR3 region has the DNA TGTGCCAGCTCGCGACTAGCGGGATCCGATACGCAGTATTTT.

The chain combines TRBV5-6 with TRBJ1-5, with D perhaps matching TRBD1 (5 bases). The V gene's germline CDR1 is SGHDT and CDR2 YYEEEE. With 4 bases removed from V and 5 bases from J, the gap between germline ends came to 16 bases. This CDR3 is built from 15 residues. CDR3 in DNA: TGTGCCAGCAGCCGTTTAGGAGGGGATGATCAGCCCCAGCATTTT. It codes for CASSRLGGDDQPQHF.